The 14 T cell receptor beta chains in this list originate from one sample, sequenced in a study of blood T cell repertoires in COVID-19. Generated by immunoSEQ multiplex PCR, the TCRdb table keeps only in-frame clones and is missing some. The table has roughly 67,000 clones, approximately 90% seen once. The source material was peripheral blood. The receptors originated from a woman aged 60-70 years with acute or convalescent COVID-19.

The DNA of the CDR3 is TGTGCCAGTCGGGGGACGGGCTATGAGCCCCAGCATTTT. This sequence encodes CASRGTGYEPQHF. This chain uses TRBV6-5 with TRBJ1-5; D is possibly TRBD1 (5 bases). This CDR3 contains 13 residues. Germline CDR1 is MNHEY and CDR2 is SVGAGI. The V and J ends lost 9 bases and 8 bases respectively, with 17 bases between them.

V gene TRBV19 combines with J gene TRBJ1-2; tentatively, D is TRBD1 (5 bases). The CDR3 is 16 amino acids. The ends were cut back, 6 bases at V and 8 bases at J, with 25 bases in the middle. In germline, CDR1 is LNHDA, CDR2 SQIVND (reference sequence). The CDR3: CASSTHYRGGEKGYTF. In DNA, the CDR3 is TGTGCCAGTAGCACCCATTACCGCGGGGGAGAGAAGGGCTACACCTTC. Filled out from reference TRBV19 and TRBJ1-2, the complete variable domain reads DGGITQSPKYLFRKEGQNVTLSCEQNLNHDAMYWYRQDPGQGLRLIYYSQIVNDFQKGDIAEGYSVSREKKESFPLTVTSAQKNPTAFYLCASSTHYRGGEKGYTFGSGTRLTVV.

V and J are TRBV5-1 and TRBJ2-5; the D gene is possibly TRBD1 (6 bases). V dropped 0 bases and J dropped 5 bases, with 17 bases sitting between them. The CDR3 runs 16 residues. CDR1 is SGHRS, CDR2 YFSETQ, per germline. The CDR3 region has the DNA TGCGCCAGCAGCTTGGTTCCGGACAGCAAGGGGGAGACCCAGTACTTC. Its protein is CASSLVPDSKGETQYF.

This clone was counted a few times. The chain has TRBV7-9 and TRBJ1-1; no clear D. This CDR3 is 15 amino acids long. Trimming removed 4 bases from V and 7 bases from J, with 19 bases in between. Germline lookup yields CDR1 SEHNR and CDR2 FQNEAQ (reference sequence). DNA for the CDR3: TGTGCCAGCAGCTCCCTTCGAGCCTCGAGTCATGAAGCTTTCTTT. Translating gives CASSSLRASSHEAFF.

The chain carries TRBV5-1 and TRBJ2-3; TRBD2 agrees at 8 bases. The trim removed 3 bases at V and 1 base at J, leaving 7 bases unmatched. The CDR3 extends over 16 amino acids. CDR1 SGHRS and CDR2 YFSETQ come from the germline V gene. The CDR3 region is CASSSIAGGRTDTQYF. The CDR3 DNA follows: TGCGCCAGCAGCTCGATTGCGGGGGGACGCACAGATACGCAGTATTTT.

The rearrangement links TRBV28 to TRBJ1-2; 7 bases map to TRBD1. In germline, CDR1 is MDHEN, CDR2 SYDVKM. V trimming: 6 bases; J trimming: 8 bases; junction bases outside the gene matches: 6. The length of the CDR3 is 12 residues. CDR3 nucleotide sequence: TGTGCCAGCAGCTCGACAGGGAGGGGCTACACCTTC. Translated: CASSSTGRGYTF.

The V and J genes are TRBV11-1 and TRBJ2-3; 9 bases line up with TRBD1. CDR3 size: 16 residues. V was clipped by 3 bases and J by 3 bases; unmatched bases: 7. The V gene's germline CDR1 is SGHAT and CDR2 FQDESV (reference sequence). This CDR3 reads CASSFNPGTGTDTQYF. CDR3 nucleotides: TGTGCCAGCAGCTTCAACCCCGGGACAGGGACAGATACGCAGTATTTT.

The chain employs TRBV7-3 and TRBJ2-1; TRBD2 matches at 7 bases. V gave up 5 bases and J gave up 8 bases; unmatched junction bases: 6. There are 13 residues in the CDR3. From germline, CDR1 is SGHTA and CDR2 FQGTGA. The CDR3 coding sequence is TGTGCCAGCAGCAACTATCGGGGGGATGAGCAGTTCTTC. Amino acid sequence: CASSNYRGDEQFF.

V and J are TRBV19 and TRBJ1-4, with D possibly being TRBD1 (6 bases). In germline, CDR1 is LNHDA, CDR2 SQIVND (reference sequence). V was shortened by 6 bases and J by 6 bases, with 14 bases between the two germline ends. The length of the CDR3 is 14 residues. CDR3 nucleotide sequence: TGTGCCAGTAGCGCATTGGACAGTGATGAAAAACTGTTTTTT. Its protein product is CASSALDSDEKLFF. The whole variable domain, remainder taken from reference TRBV19 and TRBJ1-4, is DGGITQSPKYLFRKEGQNVTLSCEQNLNHDAMYWYRQDPGQGLRLIYYSQIVNDFQKGDIAEGYSVSREKKESFPLTVTSAQKNPTAFYLCASSALDSDEKLFFGSGTQLSVL.

The chain uses TRBV10-3 and TRBJ1-1; TRBD1 might be the D (5 bases). Germline loops: CDR1 ENHRY, CDR2 SYGVKD. This CDR3 has 12 residues. The ends were cut back, 6 bases at V and 3 bases at J, with 8 bases in the middle. Here the CDR3 reads CAIRGGDTEAFF. CDR3 in DNA: TGTGCCATCAGGGGGGGGGACACTGAAGCTTTCTTT.

The chain joins TRBV5-1 to TRBJ1-2; weak D call: TRBD1 (6 bases). Trimming took off 4 bases at V and 8 bases at J, with 15 bases between the two ends. CDR1 and CDR2 from the germline V gene are SGHRS and YFSETQ. CDR3 size: 13 residues. The DNA of the CDR3 is TGCGCCAGCAGCATAAACAGGGCGGACGGCTACACCTTC. It yields the protein CASSINRADGYTF.

V and J are TRBV2 and TRBJ1-3; tentative D call: TRBD1 (6 bases). The V gene's germline CDR1 is SNHLY and CDR2 FYNNEI. The ends were cut back, 6 bases at V and 4 bases at J, with 16 bases in the middle. This CDR3 region has 15 residues. The CDR3 loop is CASRNRAGGGNTIYF. The DNA for the CDR3 is TGTGCCAGCAGAAACAGGGCTGGGGGAGGAAACACCATATATTTT.

V and J are TRBV18 and TRBJ1-1; D call uncertain. The CDR3 consists of 15 residues. The V gene lost 6 bases and the J gene lost 1 base, with 15 bases spanning the gap. Germline-derived CDR1 and CDR2 are KGHSH and LQKENI. For the CDR3, the DNA is TGTGCCAGCTCCCTAGAGGTGTTTAAGAACACTGAAGCTTTCTTT. It is translated as CASSLEVFKNTEAFF.

This chain connects TRBV5-1 to TRBJ1-1, with a tentative D call TRBD1 (6 bases). The CDR3 runs to 16 residues. V lost 2 bases and J 1 base, leaving 15 bases between the germline ends. Germline-derived CDR1 and CDR2 are SGHRS and YFSETQ. For the CDR3, the DNA is TGCGCCAGCAGCTTCCTACAGGGCCAGGGGAACACTGAAGCTTTCTTT. The encoded protein is CASSFLQGQGNTEAFF.